This TCR beta chain stems from a study of cytotoxic CD8 clonotypes in ibrutinib-treated CLL. Across the study: Partial responses totalled approximately 25 and complete responses 2; after median 68 months, about 15 remained remitted and about twelve progressed. Samples yielded averages of 250,000 or so productive templates and 94,000 or so productive rearrangements. Regarding the study as a whole: Clonality was higher at baseline than in age-matched healthy donors and tracked circulating CD8+ T-cell counts.

The ends were cut back, 4 bases at V and 8 bases at J, with 18 bases in the middle. The CDR3 covers 15 residues. Germline CDR1 reads SGHNT; CDR2 reads YYREEE (reference sequence). Investigators sought sequencing depths of between 1 in 200,000 and 1 in 1 million T cells. Assay used: immunoSEQ multiplex PCR; TCRdb lists only in-frame clones, some missing. The profile shows 200,000 to 250,000 clones, 70% of them singletons. In regard to this clone: Its antigen is not known.

The source of this sequence is a human donor with chronic lymphocytic leukemia. The chain recombines TRBV5-4 with TRBJ1-4; no reliable D call. Material: PBMCs, obtained after 12 months of ibrutinib treatment. CDR3 amino acids: CASSQDLSVKEKLFF. CDR3 bases: TGTGCCAGCAGCCAAGACTTATCGGTGAAGGAAAAACTGTTTTTT.